This TCR beta chain was captured by sequencing in a study of molecular identifiers for immune sequencing clone quantification. V was shortened by 2 bases and J by 2 bases, with 6 bases between the two germline ends. Germline assignment: CDR1 WNHNN and CDR2 SYGVQD (reference sequence). The CDR3 is 13 residues long. TCRdb fed the PCR reads into MiXCR, producing one record per CDR3 protein. The repertoire has over 550,000 distinct CDR3 sequences, about 25% of them found once; the top ten carry 0.75% to 0.8%. The V call is TRBV10-1, the J call TRBJ1-1, with D unresolved. The clonotype comes from a human donor in good health. Some libraries in this study had Jurkat cell RNA spiked in. Sequenced material: naive CD8+ T cells from blood, with Jurkat cell RNA spiked in. Subset: FACS-sorted CD8+CD4-CCR7+CD45RA+ naive T cells. CDR3: CASSEGPNTEAFF. CDR3 DNA sequence: TGCGCCAGCAGTGAGGGTCCCAACACTGAAGCTTTCTTT.